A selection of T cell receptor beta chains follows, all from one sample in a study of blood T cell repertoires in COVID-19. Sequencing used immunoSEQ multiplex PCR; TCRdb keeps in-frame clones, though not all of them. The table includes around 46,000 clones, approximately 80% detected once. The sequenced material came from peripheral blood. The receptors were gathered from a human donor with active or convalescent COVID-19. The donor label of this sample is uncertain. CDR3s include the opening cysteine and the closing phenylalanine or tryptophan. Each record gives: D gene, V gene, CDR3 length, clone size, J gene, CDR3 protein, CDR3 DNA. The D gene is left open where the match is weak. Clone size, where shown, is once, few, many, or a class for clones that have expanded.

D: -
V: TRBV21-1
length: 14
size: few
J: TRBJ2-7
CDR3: CASSKEEGVYEQYF
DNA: TGTGCCAGCAGCAAAGAAGAGGGAGTCTACGAGCAGTACTTC

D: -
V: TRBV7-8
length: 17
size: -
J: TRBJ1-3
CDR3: CASSLGYRVDSGNTIYF
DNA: TGTGCCAGCAGCTTGGGATACAGGGTTGACTCTGGAAACACCATATATTTT

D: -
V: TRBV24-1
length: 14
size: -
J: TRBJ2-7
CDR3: CATSRGAPSYEQYF
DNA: TGTGCCACCAGTCGGGGGGCCCCTTCCTACGAGCAGTACTTC

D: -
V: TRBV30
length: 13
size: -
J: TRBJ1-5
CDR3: CAWSRLRDQPQHF
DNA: TGTGCCTGGAGTCGGTTACGTGATCAGCCCCAGCATTTT

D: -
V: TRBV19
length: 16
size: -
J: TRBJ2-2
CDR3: CASSIGVRGNTGELFF
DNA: TGTGCCAGTAGTATAGGAGTCAGGGGTAACACCGGGGAGCTGTTTTTT

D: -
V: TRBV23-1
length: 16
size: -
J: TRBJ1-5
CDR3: CASSQSARGWGQPQHF
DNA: TGCGCCAGCAGTCAATCGGCGAGGGGGTGGGGACAGCCCCAGCATTTT

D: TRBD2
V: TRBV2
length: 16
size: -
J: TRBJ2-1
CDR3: CASRALGLAGGDEQFF
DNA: TGTGCCAGCAGAGCTCTGGGACTAGCGGGAGGGGATGAGCAGTTCTTC

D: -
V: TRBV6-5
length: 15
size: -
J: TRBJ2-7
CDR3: CASSLGLKRTYEQYF
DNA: TGTGCCAGCAGCCTCGGGTTAAAGAGGACCTACGAGCAGTACTTC

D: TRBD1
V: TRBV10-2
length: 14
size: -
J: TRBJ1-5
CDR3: CASSDQGAAQPQHF
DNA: TGCGCCAGCAGTGACCAGGGGGCGGCTCAGCCCCAGCATTTT

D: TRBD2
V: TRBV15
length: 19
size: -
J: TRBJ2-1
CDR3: CATSRDGGPGTSGYNEQFF
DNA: TGTGCCACCAGCAGAGATGGGGGGCCTGGGACTAGCGGCTACAATGAGCAGTTCTTC

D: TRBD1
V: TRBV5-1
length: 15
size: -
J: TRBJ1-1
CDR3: CASSLAGTGAIGAFF
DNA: TGCGCCAGCAGCTTGGCCGGGACAGGGGCGATTGGTGCTTTCTTT

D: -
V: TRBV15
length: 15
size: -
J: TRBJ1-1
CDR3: CATSRWVGANTEAFF
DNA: TGTGCCACCAGCCGCTGGGTAGGGGCTAACACTGAAGCTTTCTTT

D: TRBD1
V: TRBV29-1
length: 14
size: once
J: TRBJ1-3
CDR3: CSVDTDRAGNTIYF
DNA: TGCAGCGTCGACACAGACAGGGCTGGAAACACCATATATTTT

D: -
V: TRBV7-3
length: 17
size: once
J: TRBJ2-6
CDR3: CASGPRGTYSGANVLTF
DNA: TGTGCCAGCGGCCCGAGGGGGACCTACTCTGGGGCCAACGTCCTGACTTTC

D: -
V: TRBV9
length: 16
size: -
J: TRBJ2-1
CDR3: CASSPRFDSGGNEQFF
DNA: TGTGCCAGCAGCCCAAGGTTTGATAGCGGCGGTAATGAGCAGTTCTTC

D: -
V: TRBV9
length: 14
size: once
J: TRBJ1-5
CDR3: CASSESWEIQPQHF
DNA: TGTGCCAGCAGCGAATCCTGGGAGATTCAGCCCCAGCATTTT

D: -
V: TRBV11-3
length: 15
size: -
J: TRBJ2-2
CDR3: CASSPQGYGTGELFF
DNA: TGTGCCAGCAGCCCTCAGGGTTACGGGACCGGGGAGCTGTTTTTT

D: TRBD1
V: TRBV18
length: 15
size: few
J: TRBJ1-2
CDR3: CASSPRDSSNYGYTF
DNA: TGTGCCAGCTCACCAAGGGACAGTTCTAACTATGGCTACACCTTC

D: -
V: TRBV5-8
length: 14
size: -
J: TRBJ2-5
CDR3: CASSLRLPKETQYF
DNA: TGTGCCAGCAGCCTAAGACTACCTAAAGAGACCCAGTACTTC

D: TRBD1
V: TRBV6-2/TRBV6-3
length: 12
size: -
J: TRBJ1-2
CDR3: CASSPGQGGYTF
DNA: TGTGCCAGCAGCCCCGGACAGGGTGGCTACACCTTC

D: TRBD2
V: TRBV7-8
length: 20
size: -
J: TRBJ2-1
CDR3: CASSSPGDSGISSPYNEQFF
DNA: TGTGCCAGCAGCTCCCCCGGTGATAGCGGGATATCGAGCCCCTACAATGAGCAGTTCTTC